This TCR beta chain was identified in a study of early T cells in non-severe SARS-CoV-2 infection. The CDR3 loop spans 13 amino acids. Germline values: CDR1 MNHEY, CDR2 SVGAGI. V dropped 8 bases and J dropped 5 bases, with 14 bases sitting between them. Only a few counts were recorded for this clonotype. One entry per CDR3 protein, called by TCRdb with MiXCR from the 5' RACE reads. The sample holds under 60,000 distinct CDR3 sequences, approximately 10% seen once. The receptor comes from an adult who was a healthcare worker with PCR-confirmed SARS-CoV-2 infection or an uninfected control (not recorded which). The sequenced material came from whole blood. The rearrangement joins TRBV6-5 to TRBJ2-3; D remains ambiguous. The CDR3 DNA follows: TGTGCCAGCGGTACACCTGCCGAAGATACGCAGTATTTT. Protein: CASGTPAEDTQYF.